Listed here are 31 T cell receptor beta chains from one sample, sequenced in a study of shared clonotypes between healthy human individuals. Assay: immunoSEQ multiplex PCR; the TCRdb copy retains only in-frame clones and omits some. Here the sample spans approximately 1,000,000 clones, 70% to 80% being singletons. Sequencing was carried out using memory CD4+ T cells from PBMCs. Sample subset: CD45RA-negative fraction. Receptors originate from a man younger than 30 in good health. Some clones in this sample may be carry-over from other donors' samples.

This clone was seen a few times. V usage is TRBV5-1 and J usage is TRBJ2-2, with D possibly matching TRBD1 (6 bases). CDR1 SGHRS and CDR2 YFSETQ come from the germline V gene. V lost 5 bases, J lost 3 bases, and 20 bases lay in between. The CDR3 length is 17 residues. Here the CDR3 DNA reads TGCGCCAGCAGTGCGACCTATTCGGGACAAGACACCGGGGAGCTGTTTTTT. The encoded protein is CASSATYSGQDTGELFF.

V gene TRBV28 combines with J gene TRBJ2-1, with D uncertain. With 5 bases removed from V and 7 bases from J, the gap between germline ends came to 3 bases. CDR1 MDHEN and CDR2 SYDVKM come from the germline V gene. The length of the CDR3 is 10 residues. Here the CDR3 reads CASSTNEQFF. Written as DNA, the CDR3 is TGTGCCAGCAGTACAAATGAGCAGTTCTTC. The entire variable domain, with the rest obtained from reference TRBV28 and TRBJ2-1, is as follows: DVKVTQSSRYLVKRTGEKVFLECVQDMDHENMFWYRQDPGLGLRLIYFSYDVKMKEKGDIPEGYSVSREKKERFSLILESASTNQTSMYLCASSTNEQFFGPGTRLTVL.

The genes are TRBV6-5 and TRBJ1-2, with a weak D call TRBD1 (5 bases). The germline V gene encodes CDR1 MNHEY and CDR2 SVGAGI. This CDR3 region has 13 residues. V lost 6 bases to trimming and J lost 4 bases, with 12 bases between them. The CDR3 spells CASSAGGFYGYTF. In nucleotides, the CDR3 is TGTGCCAGCAGCGCCGGGGGATTCTATGGCTACACCTTC.

This chain joins TRBV9 and TRBJ1-2, with D maybe TRBD1 (6 bases). Trimming removed 3 bases from V and 5 bases from J, with 14 bases in between. This CDR3 region has 14 residues. Germline loops: CDR1 SGDLS, CDR2 YYNGEE. Here the CDR3 reads CASSATGRAYGYTF. The CDR3 coding sequence is TGTGCCAGCAGCGCCACAGGGAGAGCGTATGGCTACACCTTC.

This clone occurred a few times. CDR3 amino acids: CATSSVFGGISVKTQYF. For the CDR3, the DNA is TGTGCCACCAGCAGCGTGTTCGGGGGGATTTCGGTAAAGACCCAGTACTTC. The chain carries TRBV15 and TRBJ2-5; 7 bases fit TRBD2. The CDR3 is 17 residues long. The V and J ends lost 3 bases and 6 bases, in that order; junction bases with no gene match: 16. The germline V gene has CDR1 LNHNV and CDR2 YYDKDF (reference sequence).

The V and J genes are TRBV28 and TRBJ1-4, with a possible D match to TRBD1 (6 bases). The V gene's germline CDR1 is MDHEN and CDR2 SYDVKM. Trimming took off 6 bases at V and 8 bases at J, with 19 bases between the two ends. The CDR3 contains 15 residues. As DNA, the CDR3 is TGTGCCAGCAGGGGGCAACGGGGGCTGGGGGAAAAACTGTTTTTT. Protein: CASRGQRGLGEKLFF.

Turning to this clone: Different DNA sequences within this sample yield the same CDR3. The chain employs TRBV4-2 and TRBJ1-1; D gene unclear. Looked up from germline, CDR1 is LGHNA and CDR2 is YNFKEQ. The V end was cut by 1 base, the J end by 4 bases, with 10 bases between. This CDR3 is built from 14 residues. Here the CDR3 reads CASSQVRGGTEAFF. CDR3 coding DNA: TGTGCCAGCAGCCAAGTTCGGGGTGGCACTGAAGCTTTCTTT.

This chain connects TRBV28 to TRBJ1-2; unclear D gene. From germline, CDR1 is MDHEN and CDR2 SYDVKM. The CDR3 covers 11 residues. V was shortened by 8 bases and J by 8 bases, with 12 bases between the two germline ends. CDR3 nucleotide sequence: TGTGCCAGCGGGCCAAGCTTGGGCTACACCTTC. It yields the protein CASGPSLGYTF.

This chain uses TRBV10-3 with TRBJ2-2; D not certain. The CDR3 runs to 15 residues. The germline CDR1 and CDR2 sequences are ENHRY and SYGVKD. V dropped 6 bases and J dropped 0 bases, with 11 bases sitting between them. Here the CDR3 DNA reads TGTGCCATCAGCCCCCGCGGCACGAACACCGGGGAGCTGTTTTTT. Translating gives CAISPRGTNTGELFF.

J is TRBJ2-2 and V is TRBV2; D could derive from TRBD1 or TRBD2 (5 bases each). The CDR3 is 12 residues long. In germline, CDR1 is SNHLY, CDR2 FYNNEI. Trimming cost V 6 bases and J 7 bases, with 9 bases left between them. CDR3: CASSGTYGELFF. The CDR3 DNA follows: TGTGCCAGCAGCGGGACGTACGGGGAGCTGTTTTTT.

The chain is built from TRBV30 and TRBJ2-3, with D hard to call. V was clipped by 3 bases and J by 5 bases, with 9 bases between them. The CDR3 spans 12 residues. Per the germline V gene, CDR1 is GTSNPN and CDR2 is SVGIG (reference sequence). The CDR3 is CAWSPRLDTQYF. The DNA of the CDR3 is TGTGCCTGGAGCCCAAGACTAGATACGCAGTATTTT.

The rearrangement links TRBV29-1 to TRBJ2-1, with 11 bases lining up with TRBD2. This CDR3 contains 17 residues. The V segment lost 0 bases and the J segment 8 bases; nucleotides outside the gene matches: 12. CDR1 is SQVTM, CDR2 ANQGSEA, per germline. CDR3 protein: CSVEDRLAGGYTYEQFF. In DNA form, the CDR3 reads TGCAGCGTTGAAGATCGGCTAGCGGGAGGCTACACCTATGAGCAGTTCTTC.

The table lists this clone with many counts. This rearrangement joins TRBV5-5 to TRBJ2-3, with D possibly TRBD2 on 5 matching bases. From germline, CDR1 is SGHKS and CDR2 YYEKEE (reference sequence). This CDR3 has 14 amino acids. V was pared by 6 bases and J by 6 bases, with 17 bases between. CDR3 nucleotide sequence: TGTGCCAGCACGTCCTTAGCGAAAGCCGATACGCAGTATTTT. Its translation is CASTSLAKADTQYF.

In its sample, this clone was seen a few times. The rearrangement joins TRBV2 to TRBJ2-3; 10 bases fit TRBD2. After removal of 11 bases from V and 4 bases from J, the junction contained 9 bases not matched to a gene. Germline V gene lookup returns CDR1 SNHLY and CDR2 FYNNEI. This CDR3 region has 14 residues. DNA of the CDR3: TGTGCCGGACGTCCCGGGACTAGCGCAGATACGCAGTATTTT. It codes for CAGRPGTSADTQYF.

This clone was observed a single time. V and J are TRBV5-6 and TRBJ2-2; no definite D call. The V end lost 3 bases, the J end lost 6 bases, and 9 bases lay between the germline ends. The length of the CDR3 is 13 residues. Looked up from germline, CDR1 is SGHDT and CDR2 is YYEEEE. DNA for the CDR3: TGTGCCAGCAGCTCCCTGATGTCCGGGGAGCTGTTTTTT. This gives the protein CASSSLMSGELFF.

The chain is built from TRBV18 and TRBJ1-2; 7 bases match TRBD1. J lost 5 bases, V lost 3 bases, and 9 bases had no gene match. The germline V gene encodes CDR1 KGHSH and CDR2 LQKENI. This CDR3 spans 15 amino acids. CDR3 in DNA: TGTGCCAGCTCACCCGGGACAGCTGGGGATTATGGCTACACCTTC. This codes for CASSPGTAGDYGYTF.

In this sample, this clone turned up many times. The rearrangement uses TRBV7-2 and TRBJ1-2; a possible D gene is TRBD1 (5 bases). There are 13 residues in the CDR3. Trimming took off 5 bases at V and 8 bases at J, with 15 bases between the two ends. CDR1 and CDR2 (germline): SGHTA, FQGNSA. The CDR3 sequence: CASSKWGLAGYTF. The CDR3 DNA sequence: TGTGCCAGCAGCAAATGGGGACTGGCCGGCTACACCTTC.

The chain couples TRBV18 to TRBJ2-7; D remains ambiguous. CDR3 length: 15 residues. Looked up from germline, CDR1 is KGHSH and CDR2 is LQKENI. V gave up 3 bases and J gave up 0 bases, with 12 bases separating them. The CDR3 sequence is CASSPAATRSYEQYF. CDR3 nucleotides: TGTGCCAGCTCACCGGCTGCAACTCGCTCCTACGAGCAGTACTTC.

The genes are TRBV28 and TRBJ2-2; tentatively, D is TRBD2 (5 bases). Trimming shortened V by 5 bases and J by 4 bases, and 11 bases separated the two germline ends. CDR1 MDHEN and CDR2 SYDVKM come from the germline V gene. This CDR3 has 14 residues. DNA for the CDR3: TGTGCCAGCAGTACTCCACTAGTCACCGGGGAGCTGTTTTTT. It is translated as CASSTPLVTGELFF.

This clone was found once. This chain links TRBV11-1 with TRBJ2-3, with TRBD2 identical over 14 bases. The V segment lost 8 bases and the J segment 1 base; nucleotides outside the gene matches: 14. Germline V gene lookup returns CDR1 SGHAT and CDR2 FQDESV (reference sequence). The CDR3 is 19 residues long. CDR3 coding DNA: TGTGCCAGCGGATTATTGGGACTAGCGGGAGAACCTCGCACAGATACGCAGTATTTT. It specifies CASGLLGLAGEPRTDTQYF.

This chain connects TRBV6-6 to TRBJ2-5, with D possibly TRBD2 on 6 matching bases. CDR1 and CDR2 from the germline V gene are MNHNY and SVGAGI (reference sequence). V was pared by 2 bases and J by 5 bases, with 12 bases between. CDR3 length: 14 amino acids. CDR3 nucleotides: TGTGCCAGCAGTTACGGGGGGAGGCAGGAGACCCAGTACTTC. Translated: CASSYGGRQETQYF.

This clone came up a few times. The chain links TRBV30 to TRBJ2-1, with 10 bases lining up with TRBD1. The CDR3 consists of 18 residues. Germline CDR1 reads GTSNPN; CDR2 reads SVGIG (reference sequence). V lost 0 bases to trimming and J lost 2 bases; unmatched junction nucleotides: 10. In DNA, the CDR3 is TGTGCCTGGAGTGTAACCCTTTGGACAGGGGGGGCCTACAATGAGCAGTTCTTC. This gives the protein CAWSVTLWTGGAYNEQFF.

The rearrangement links TRBV28 to TRBJ1-5, with a weak D call TRBD1 (6 bases). The CDR3 runs 15 residues. V was clipped by 6 bases and J by 0 bases, with 12 bases between them. Per germline, CDR1 MDHEN and CDR2 SYDVKM. CDR3 amino acids: CASRGGGHSNQPQHF. CDR3 sequence (DNA): TGTGCCAGCAGAGGGGGGGGCCATAGCAATCAGCCCCAGCATTTT.

The J gene is TRBJ2-4, the V gene TRBV7-4; D remains unclear. The V end lost 1 base, the J end lost 0 bases, and 16 bases lay between the germline ends. This CDR3 has 18 amino acids. CDR1 is SGHVT and CDR2 is SQSDAQ in the germline V gene. CDR3 residues: CASSLVLEAELAKNIQYF. The CDR3 coding sequence is TGTGCCAGCAGCTTAGTTCTTGAGGCCGAATTAGCCAAAAACATTCAGTACTTC.

The V gene is TRBV10-3, the J gene TRBJ2-1, with 7 nucleotides matching TRBD2. V was clipped by 2 bases and J by 2 bases; unmatched bases: 6. In germline, CDR1 is ENHRY, CDR2 SYGVKD. This CDR3 region has 16 residues. CDR3 coding DNA: TGTGCCATCAGTGAGAGGACTAGTGGAGCCTACAATGAGCAGTTCTTC. Its protein is CAISERTSGAYNEQFF.

In this sample, this clone turned up once. Other DNA sequences in this specimen translate into the identical CDR3. This chain links TRBV15 with TRBJ2-7, with D perhaps TRBD2 (5 bases). Trimming stripped 1 base from V and 3 bases from J, with 7 bases between. Germline V gene sequence: CDR1 LNHNV, CDR2 YYDKDF (reference sequence). CDR3 length equals 13 residues. In DNA form, the CDR3 reads TGTGCCACCAGCAGAGGTCGGGGCTACGAGCAGTACTTC. This gives the protein CATSRGRGYEQYF.

The J gene is TRBJ2-7, the V gene TRBV5-1, with 10 bases fitting TRBD2. Per the germline V gene, CDR1 is SGHRS and CDR2 is YFSETQ. V shed 3 bases, J shed 5 bases, and the junction held 5 bases outside the gene matches. This CDR3 spans 14 amino acids. For the CDR3, the DNA is TGCGCCAGCAGCTCAGCGGGAGGGCCTAACGAGCAGTACTTC. Amino acids: CASSSAGGPNEQYF.

This clone was recorded once. The genes are TRBV7-8 and TRBJ2-1; D ambiguous. V dropped 3 bases and J dropped 3 bases, with 9 bases sitting between them. This CDR3 has 14 residues. CDR1 SGHVS and CDR2 FQNEAQ come from the germline V gene. Here the CDR3 reads CASSFNSLYNEQFF. Written as DNA, the CDR3 is TGTGCCAGCAGCTTTAACAGCCTCTACAATGAGCAGTTCTTC.

This chain joins TRBV28 and TRBJ2-7; D gene uncertain. Germline CDR1 reads MDHEN; CDR2 reads SYDVKM. V lost 2 bases and J 6 bases, leaving 14 bases between the germline ends. This CDR3 contains 14 residues. The CDR3 sequence: CASSLPHRSAEQYF. The CDR3 region has the DNA TGTGCCAGCAGTTTACCCCATCGGTCGGCCGAGCAGTACTTC.

As for this clone: Other DNA variants within this sample encode the same CDR3. The CDR3 reads CASSPTGGDYGYTF. The CDR3 region has the DNA TGTGCCAGCTCACCCACGGGGGGGGACTATGGCTACACCTTC. The chain links TRBV18 to TRBJ1-2, with a possible D match to TRBD1 (5 bases). CDR1 is KGHSH and CDR2 is LQKENI in the germline V gene. The V gene lost 3 bases and the J gene lost 3 bases, with 11 bases spanning the gap. This CDR3 region has 14 residues. The full variable domain, completed using reference TRBV18 and TRBJ1-2, is NAGVMQNPRHLVRRRGQEARLRCSPMKGHSHVYWYRQLPEEGLKFMVYLQKENIIDESGMPKERFSAEFPKEGPSILRIQQVVRGDSAAYFCASSPTGGDYGYTFGSGTRLTVV.

This chain joins TRBV18 and TRBJ2-7; D gene uncertain. Trimming stripped 4 bases from V and 6 bases from J, with 13 bases between. CDR1 is KGHSH, CDR2 LQKENI, per germline. The CDR3 contains 13 residues. CDR3 nucleotides: TGTGCCAGCTCACAAATCGAAGGGCCCGAGCAGTACTTC. It specifies CASSQIEGPEQYF.